A single sample is the source of the 22 T cell receptor beta chains below, sequenced in a study of technical replicates of blood from a few donors. Sequencing was performed with immunoSEQ multiplex PCR; in TCRdb, only in-frame clones are kept and a portion is missing. The repertoire includes tens of thousands of clones, 90% to 95% of them detected once, and about 0.23% sits in the top ten. The material sequenced was T cells isolated from PBMCs. Receptor source: a human donor in good health.

V gene TRBV27 combines with J gene TRBJ1-1; TRBD1 matches 7 bases. Per the germline V gene, CDR1 is MNHEY and CDR2 is SMNVEV (reference sequence). The CDR3 is 15 amino acids. Germline trimming cut 4 bases from V and 1 base from J; bases unmatched to any gene: 6. CDR3 DNA sequence: TGTGCCAGCAGTTCACAGGGGAGGCGGAACACTGAAGCTTTCTTT. Its protein product is CASSSQGRRNTEAFF.

V is TRBV4-1 and J is TRBJ1-2; TRBD1 matches at 8 bases. The CDR3 runs to 16 residues. CDR1 MGHRA and CDR2 YSYEKL come from the germline V gene. J lost 0 bases, V lost 1 base, and 4 bases had no gene match. CDR3 protein: CASSQGLQGANYGYTF. In nucleotides, the CDR3 is TGCGCCAGCAGCCAAGGGTTACAGGGGGCTAACTATGGCTACACCTTC.

This chain links TRBV28 with TRBJ1-2, with 8 bases aligning to TRBD1. With V trimmed by 5 bases and J by 4 bases, 9 bases remained unmatched. The CDR3 is 15 residues long. From germline, CDR1 is MDHEN and CDR2 SYDVKM. CDR3 nucleotides: TGTGCCAGCAGTCTTAAACAGGGGGAGTTCTATGGCTACACCTTC. Amino acids: CASSLKQGEFYGYTF.

This clone occurred once. J is TRBJ1-6 and V is TRBV9, with 8 bases lining up with TRBD1. Losses at the gene ends were 1 base for V and 8 bases for J; bases not matched to a gene: 8. The CDR3 is made up of 16 amino acids. Germline CDR1 SGDLS, CDR2 YYNGEE. CDR3 amino acids: CASSVTLTGVDSPLHF. CDR3 bases: TGTGCCAGCAGCGTAACCCTGACAGGGGTGGATTCACCCCTCCACTTT.

This chain uses TRBV4-2 with TRBJ2-5; 8 bases are shared with TRBD2. CDR1 and CDR2 from the germline V gene are LGHNA and YNFKEQ. Trimming at V came to 4 bases and at J to 1 base, leaving 11 bases not matched to a gene. The CDR3 sequence is 17 residues long. The CDR3 sequence is CASSPEAAGGAQETQYF. The CDR3 bases are TGTGCCAGCAGCCCCGAGGCGGCGGGAGGAGCCCAAGAGACCCAGTACTTC.

The rearrangement uses TRBV6-4 and TRBJ1-5; D is undetermined. The CDR3 totals 14 residues. CDR1 is MRHNA, CDR2 SNTAGT, per germline. Trimming removed 3 bases at V and 4 bases at J, with 10 bases between. CDR3 coding DNA: TGTGCCAGCAGTGAGAATCCGGGGAATCAGCCCCAGCATTTT. Encoded protein: CASSENPGNQPQHF.

The V gene is TRBV7-9, the J gene TRBJ2-3; no clear D. The CDR3 loop spans 12 amino acids. Germline CDR1 and CDR2: SEHNR and FQNEAQ (reference sequence). Trimming took 5 bases from V and 6 from J, leaving 9 bases between them. Here the CDR3 reads CASSPLADTQYF. In DNA form, the CDR3 reads TGTGCCAGCAGCCCCCTCGCGGATACGCAGTATTTT.

This chain uses TRBV21-1 with TRBJ2-2; the listed D gene, TRBD2, was not tested against the DNA. TRBV21-1 counts as a pseudogene. This CDR3 is 20 amino acids long. The CDR3 region has the DNA TGTGCCAGCAGCAAAGCGCGGGGGACTAGCGGGGCGAAGAACACCGGGGAGCTGTTTTTT. Translation: CASSKARGTSGAKNTGELFF.

This clone was detected only once. The rearrangement uses TRBV7-9 and TRBJ2-1; possibly TRBD2 for D (7 bases). Trimming took off 2 bases at V and 6 bases at J, with 17 bases between the two ends. CDR3 size: 16 residues. Germline V gene sequence: CDR1 SEHNR, CDR2 FQNEAQ (reference sequence). The CDR3 loop reads CASSLFGGGLSNEQFF. In nucleotides, the CDR3 is TGTGCCAGCAGCTTATTTGGGGGGGGCCTGTCCAATGAGCAGTTCTTC.

The CDR3 nucleotides are TGTGCCAGCAGTTTTACTGTAAGGGGATACAATGAGCAGTTCTTC. Amino acid sequence: CASSFTVRGYNEQFF. The chain joins TRBV28 to TRBJ2-1; the D gene is possibly TRBD1 (5 bases). Trimming pared 3 bases from V and 4 bases from J, leaving 13 bases between. Germline V CDR1 and CDR2: MDHEN, SYDVKM. This CDR3 comprises 15 residues.

The V call is TRBV9, the J call TRBJ1-2, with TRBD1 matching over 9 bases. The V gene end was trimmed by 0 bases and the J gene end by 3 bases; junction bases not matched to a gene: 3. The CDR3 loop spans 15 amino acids. Germline V gene data show CDR1 as SGDLS and CDR2 as YYNGEE. The DNA for the CDR3 is TGTGCCAGCAGCGTAGCGGGACAGGGATACTATGGCTACACCTTC. The encoded protein is CASSVAGQGYYGYTF.

V and J are TRBV7-6 and TRBJ1-1, with TRBD1 matching 7 bases. Germline V CDR1 and CDR2: SGHVS, FNYEAQ. This CDR3 spans 16 amino acids. V trimming: 1 base; J trimming: 0 bases; junction bases outside the gene matches: 5. The CDR3 loop reads CASSLGGGTVNTEAFF. The DNA for the CDR3 is TGTGCCAGCAGCTTAGGAGGGGGGACAGTGAACACTGAAGCTTTCTTT.

The chain has TRBV6-1 and TRBJ1-1; 8 nucleotides match TRBD1. The germline gives CDR1 MNHNS, CDR2 SASEGT. The ends lost 2 bases at V and 0 bases at J; junction bases unmatched: 2. The CDR3 totals 15 residues. The CDR3 coding sequence is TGTGCCAGCAGTGAATTGGACAGGGTGAACACTGAAGCTTTCTTT. Translated: CASSELDRVNTEAFF.

With regard to this clone: Different DNA sequences within this sample yield the same CDR3. This chain connects TRBV5-6 to TRBJ1-2, with a weak D call TRBD1 (6 bases). Trimming stripped 2 bases from V and 4 bases from J, with 12 bases between. Germline lookup yields CDR1 SGHDT and CDR2 YYEEEE. The CDR3 length is 14 residues. The CDR3 sequence: CASSFRGAGYGYTF. As DNA, the CDR3 is TGTGCCAGCAGCTTCCGGGGGGCGGGCTATGGCTACACCTTC.

The chain combines TRBV7-9 with TRBJ1-2, with 9 positions matching TRBD1. In germline, CDR1 is SEHNR, CDR2 FQNEAQ (reference sequence). The ends lost 4 bases at V and 3 bases at J; junction bases unmatched: 12. CDR3 length: 17 amino acids. As DNA, the CDR3 is TGTGCCAGCAGCTCCTACCTGACAGGGGGTAGGGACTATGGCTACACCTTC. Encoded protein: CASSSYLTGGRDYGYTF.

The chain links TRBV28 to TRBJ2-6; 8 bases match TRBD1. Germline V gene lookup returns CDR1 MDHEN and CDR2 SYDVKM. The CDR3 runs 17 residues. Trimming removed 6 bases from V and 0 bases from J; junction bases left unmatched: 7. The CDR3 bases are TGTGCCAGCAGGGACAGGGTTGGCAGCTCTGGGGCCAACGTCCTGACTTTC. Translation gives CASRDRVGSSGANVLTF.

This clone was recorded a few times. The V and J genes are TRBV2 and TRBJ1-5; TRBD1 is a possible D gene (5 bases). Germline V CDR1 and CDR2: SNHLY, FYNNEI. The ends were cut back, 2 bases at V and 5 bases at J, with 13 bases in the middle. The CDR3 covers 15 residues. The CDR3 sequence: CASSETGGEDQPQHF. The CDR3 DNA reads as TGTGCCAGCAGTGAAACGGGGGGGGAAGATCAGCCCCAGCATTTT. Combining the CDR3 with reference TRBV2 and TRBJ1-5 gives the whole variable domain EPEVTQTPSHQVTQMGQEVILRCVPISNHLYFYWYRQILGQKVEFLVSFYNNEISEKSEIFDDQFSVERPDGSNFTLKIRSTKLEDSAMYFCASSETGGEDQPQHFGDGTRLSIL.

The chain joins TRBV18 to TRBJ2-7; 9 bases fit TRBD1. CDR1 is KGHSH and CDR2 is LQKENI in the germline V gene. The V gene end was trimmed by 4 bases and the J gene end by 4 bases; junction bases not matched to a gene: 14. The CDR3 consists of 17 residues. Here the CDR3 DNA reads TGTGCCAGCTCACTACTAGGACAGGGGCGGTCGCATTACGAGCAGTACTTC. This gives the protein CASSLLGQGRSHYEQYF.

The CDR3 here is CASSSPGNEQFF. The CDR3 coding sequence is TGTGCCAGCAGCTCACCAGGGAATGAGCAGTTCTTC. The chain couples TRBV7-9 to TRBJ2-1, with D possibly being TRBD1 (5 bases). CDR3 length equals 12 residues. Trimming stripped 4 bases from V and 7 bases from J, with 8 bases between. The germline CDR1 and CDR2 sequences are SEHNR and FQNEAQ (reference sequence).

CDR3 DNA sequence: TGTGCCAGTACTCCAAGGAAGGGACAGGGACGGACTGAAGCTTTCTTT. Translating gives CASTPRKGQGRTEAFF. The V gene is TRBV19, the J gene TRBJ1-1; 9 nucleotides line up with TRBD1. The CDR3 consists of 16 residues. Per the germline V gene, CDR1 is LNHDA and CDR2 is SQIVND (reference sequence). Unmatched junction bases numbered 14, after V lost 7 bases and J lost 5 bases.

The CDR3 region is CASSLLEGGYNEQFF. In DNA, the CDR3 is TGCGCCAGCAGCTTACTAGAGGGGGGGTACAATGAGCAGTTCTTC. This chain uses TRBV5-1 with TRBJ2-1, with D perhaps TRBD2 (7 bases). From germline, CDR1 is SGHRS and CDR2 YFSETQ. V lost 2 bases and J 4 bases, leaving 13 bases between the germline ends. There are 15 residues in the CDR3.

The rearrangement uses TRBV5-1 and TRBJ1-5; D not resolved. Germline loops: CDR1 SGHRS, CDR2 YFSETQ. The CDR3 runs to 16 residues. With 0 bases removed from V and 0 bases from J, the gap between germline ends came to 10 bases. The DNA of the CDR3 is TGCGCCAGCAGCTTGGATGGAGATAATAGCAATCAGCCCCAGCATTTT. Its protein is CASSLDGDNSNQPQHF.